This TCR beta chain came from a study of blood T cell repertoires in COVID-19 (dated by TCRdb to 2020 to 2021). A note on the overall study: Samples from collaborators originated in the United States, Italy and Spain and spanned both the acute and convalescent phases of COVID-19. A de-identified subject ID, COVID-19 status, age in years and sex were almost always included in the sample metadata. HLA class I and class II types, where available, came from metadata supplied by the sample provider rather than from assay-based typing. The material from the prospective study consisted of cDNA or gDNA derived from T cells, B-cell-depleted T cells, or PBMCs. Subjects who had been exposed to COVID-19, were actively infected with it, or had recovered from it provided the deeply sampled blood TCRbeta repertoires that made up the dataset. The samples were drawn from two sources: the first 160 participants of the ongoing ImmuneRACE study, and 1,254 subjects contributed by 6 global collaborators. The repertoires were made available in a free public database intended to serve as a resource for research on the immune response to SARS-CoV-2.

Points on this clone: Its antigen is not yet known. Nothing much larger sits one base from this clone, and base qualities are not available.

Results the study describes overall, beyond this receptor: The quantity of clinical and demographic metadata differed by source and by participant and was supplied without curation.

TCRbeta CDR3 regions were amplified from genomic DNA using the immunoSEQ Assay, a bias-controlled multiplex PCR. The original methods were these. Within the assay, amplification of reference gene primers was used to estimate how many nucleated cells each sample contained. Sequence reads were collapsed and filtered to measure the absolute abundance of every unique TCRbeta CDR3 rearrangement. Productive Simpson clonality was computed per sample as the square root of Simpson's diversity index over productive rearrangements. Drawn from immuneACCESS, this table holds only the in-frame rearrangements with V and J called that TCRdb kept. Clones are partly lost; checked studies trace under half to an unresolved V gene and leave the rest unexplained. D and trimming were read from the DNA, whereas the V and J calls and clone size are those reported in that table. The sample has about 88,000 clones on record, around nine tenths of them singletons. The ten largest account for 2.9% of the sample.

The cysteine opens and the phenylalanine closes a CDR3 of 14 amino acids. The sequence is cut down to CDR3 DNA, 42 bases in frame from base 1. The germline V gene (reference sequence) provides CDR1 MNHNY and CDR2 SVGAGI. V lost 2 bases and J lost 1 base; the stretch between them is 8 bases long. The collaborating institutions used their own protocols to collect whole blood in K2EDTA tubes. For TCRbeta analysis, collaborators shipped samples as frozen whole blood, isolated PBMCs, or DNA extracted from either of those sample types. Here the chain combines TRBV6-6 and TRBJ1-1; TRBD1 is a possible D gene, resting on 5 matching bases. The sequenced sample consisted of peripheral blood. This clonotype originated in a woman aged 80 or older with acute or convalescent COVID-19. The bases read TGTGCCAGCAGTTACCAGACAGCGAACACTGAAGCTTTCTTT. This encodes CASSYQTANTEAFF.